The 30 T cell receptor beta chains presented below share a single source sample, sequenced in a study of shared clonotypes between healthy human individuals. TCRdb's table, derived via immunoSEQ multiplex PCR, lists solely in-frame clones and lacks some. The table has some 2 million clones, roughly 94% seen once; the top ten hold roughly 1.1%. Cells designated naive CD8 were CD45RO-negative and were positively selected for CCR7, with terminally differentiated effector memory CD45RA+ cells excluded. The sample taken for sequencing was naive CD8+ T cells sorted from blood. These TCRs come from a young man in good health.

V usage is TRBV6-1 and J usage is TRBJ2-1; TRBD2 aligns across 11 bases. Germline CDR1 reads MNHNS; CDR2 reads SASEGT. The ends lost 10 bases at V and 5 bases at J; junction bases unmatched: 10. The CDR3 spans 15 residues. The CDR3 loop reads CATFEGTSGNNEQFF. As DNA, the CDR3 is TGTGCCACCTTCGAAGGGACTAGCGGAAACAATGAGCAGTTCTTC.

This chain uses TRBV13 with TRBJ2-7; no firm D call. The CDR3 sequence is 13 residues long. Per germline, CDR1 PRHDT and CDR2 FYEKMQ (reference sequence). V was trimmed by 2 bases and J by 4 bases, leaving 9 bases between them. The DNA of the CDR3 is TGTGCCAGCAGCTTAATAAGGGATTACGAGCAGTACTTC. Its translation is CASSLIRDYEQYF.

The gene calls are TRBV29-1 and TRBJ2-7, with D maybe TRBD1 (7 bases). Germline V gene data show CDR1 as SQVTM and CDR2 as ANQGSEA. The V and J ends lost 4 bases and 6 bases respectively, with 10 bases between them. The CDR3 extends over 11 amino acids. In DNA, the CDR3 is TGCAGCGTTGCAGGGGGAGGCGAGCAGTACTTC. Translating it yields CSVAGGGEQYF.

The chain joins TRBV30 to TRBJ2-3; 7 nucleotides line up with TRBD1. Germline V gives CDR1 GTSNPN, CDR2 SVGIG (reference sequence). After removal of 0 bases from V and 0 bases from J, the junction contained 3 bases not matched to a gene. The CDR3 runs to 15 residues. The CDR3 bases are TGTGCCTGGAGTGTAGGGGACAGTAGCACAGATACGCAGTATTTT. The encoded protein is CAWSVGDSSTDTQYF.

Comments on this clone: The same CDR3 also results from other DNA sequences found in this sample. V and J are TRBV27 and TRBJ2-7; D tentatively fits TRBD1 or TRBD2 (5 bases each). This CDR3 is built from 12 residues. Trimming pared 3 bases from V and 3 bases from J, leaving 6 bases between. The germline V gene encodes CDR1 MNHEY and CDR2 SMNVEV (reference sequence). The CDR3: CASSLRGYEQYF. The CDR3 DNA reads TGTGCCAGCAGTTTGAGGGGCTACGAGCAGTACTTC.

The rearrangement links TRBV7-9 to TRBJ2-5; 9 nucleotides align to TRBD1. The germline V gene encodes CDR1 SEHNR and CDR2 FQNEAQ (reference sequence). The CDR3 has 16 residues. Trimming removed 7 bases from V and 2 bases from J; junction bases left unmatched: 11. The CDR3 is CASTTSDRGTQETQYF. CDR3 nucleotide sequence: TGTGCCAGCACGACCTCAGACAGGGGGACACAAGAGACCCAGTACTTC.

V is TRBV7-9 and J is TRBJ2-1; D tentatively fits TRBD1 or TRBD2 (5 bases each). From germline, CDR1 is SEHNR and CDR2 FQNEAQ (reference sequence). CDR3 length: 12 amino acids. Trimming cost V 10 bases and J 5 bases, with 12 bases left between them. DNA of the CDR3: TGTGCCATAACTGGGACCCACAATGAGCAGTTCTTC. This sequence encodes CAITGTHNEQFF.

This chain uses TRBV4-2 with TRBJ2-3, with 8 bases matching TRBD2. Trimming took 1 base from V and 4 from J; bases not matched to a gene: 10. The germline gives CDR1 LGHNA, CDR2 YNFKEQ. This CDR3 has 17 residues. The CDR3 DNA reads TGTGCCAGCAGCCAAGGGAACGGGGGGGCCATCGCAGATACGCAGTATTTT. It codes for CASSQGNGGAIADTQYF.

This chain connects TRBV7-2 to TRBJ2-5; tentative D call: TRBD2 (6 bases). The CDR3 covers 17 residues. Trimming pared 1 base from V and 1 base from J, leaving 16 bases between. Germline values: CDR1 SGHTA, CDR2 FQGNSA. The CDR3 sequence is CASSLETGLMLQETQYF. The CDR3 DNA is TGTGCCAGCAGCTTAGAAACGGGACTGATGCTCCAAGAGACCCAGTACTTC.

V usage is TRBV10-2 and J usage is TRBJ2-7; a possible D gene is TRBD1 (6 bases). CDR3 length: 12 amino acids. The germline V gene encodes CDR1 WSHSY and CDR2 SAAADI. V was clipped by 7 bases and J by 1 base, with 8 bases between them. CDR3 amino acids: CASKDSSYEQYF. The CDR3 DNA is TGCGCCAGCAAGGACAGTTCCTACGAGCAGTACTTC.

This chain uses TRBV12-2 with TRBJ2-7; the D call TRBD2 from the table was never checked on the DNA. TRBV12-2 is noted as a pseudogene. The CDR3 length is 18 residues. The DNA of the CDR3 is TGTGCAAGTCGCTCCCGAACAGAGGGACTAGCGGGAGTGCGGGAGCAGTACTTC. Translated, it gives CASRSRTEGLAGVREQYF.

The chain links TRBV9 to TRBJ2-1; D is perhaps TRBD2 (5 bases). The CDR3 is 15 amino acids. The germline V gene encodes CDR1 SGDLS and CDR2 YYNGEE. V dropped 0 bases and J dropped 6 bases, with 13 bases sitting between them. The CDR3 protein is CASSVGASSGNEQFF. The CDR3, as DNA: TGTGCCAGCAGCGTAGGGGCTAGCAGTGGCAATGAGCAGTTCTTC.

The chain carries TRBV28 and TRBJ1-6, with D perhaps matching TRBD1 (5 bases). This CDR3 is built from 16 residues. The germline V gene has CDR1 MDHEN and CDR2 SYDVKM. V was clipped by 5 bases and J by 9 bases, with 20 bases between them. This CDR3 is CASSPNLQGRISPLHF. The CDR3 coding sequence is TGTGCCAGCAGTCCCAACCTCCAGGGCCGGATTTCACCCCTCCACTTT.

The rearrangement joins TRBV9 to TRBJ1-3; D is unresolved. The CDR3 covers 15 residues. Trimming took 0 bases from V and 0 from J, leaving 7 bases between them. The V gene's germline CDR1 is SGDLS and CDR2 YYNGEE. CDR3: CASSVEEYSGNTIYF. The DNA of the CDR3 is TGTGCCAGCAGCGTAGAGGAGTACTCTGGAAACACCATATATTTT.

This clone was detected once. The chain recombines TRBV29-1 with TRBJ1-2, with D hard to call. This CDR3 spans 13 amino acids. Germline V gene data show CDR1 as SQVTM and CDR2 as ANQGSEA. V lost 7 bases and J lost 4, with 16 bases in between. As DNA, the CDR3 is TGCAGCGCCCTCGCCGACACTGCCTATGGCTACACCTTC. Its protein is CSALADTAYGYTF.

About this clone itself: Other DNA sequences in the sample encode the same CDR3. This rearrangement joins TRBV9 to TRBJ2-3; D is uncertain. V lost 5 bases and J lost 0, with 7 bases in between. Germline lookup yields CDR1 SGDLS and CDR2 YYNGEE. The CDR3 length is 13 residues. The CDR3 bases are TGTGCCAGCAGTGCCCAGAGCACAGATACGCAGTATTTT. Protein product: CASSAQSTDTQYF.

As DNA, the CDR3 is TGTGCCAGCAGTGTAGCAGACACCTACGAGCAGTACTTC. Protein sequence: CASSVADTYEQYF. V is TRBV6-1 and J is TRBJ2-7; D gene uncertain. The CDR3 has 13 residues. The ends were cut back, 4 bases at V and 2 bases at J, with 9 bases in the middle. Germline V CDR1 and CDR2: MNHNS, SASEGT.

This chain uses TRBV6-1 with TRBJ2-2; D is uncertain. The CDR3 consists of 13 residues. CDR1 and CDR2 from the germline V gene are MNHNS and SASEGT. Trimming removed 10 bases at V and 2 bases at J, with 11 bases between. The CDR3 region has the DNA TGTGCCATCTGGCCGGATAACACCGGGGAGCTGTTTTTT. Translation gives CAIWPDNTGELFF.

V gene TRBV7-6 combines with J gene TRBJ1-1; D gene unclear. The CDR3 runs 13 residues. Germline-derived CDR1 and CDR2 are SGHVS and FNYEAQ. The V end was cut by 1 base, the J end by 7 bases, with 10 bases between. The CDR3 loop is CASSLGERGEAFF. Here the CDR3 DNA reads TGTGCCAGCAGCTTAGGAGAGAGAGGTGAAGCTTTCTTT.

The chain joins TRBV30 to TRBJ2-2; D possibly uses TRBD1 or TRBD2 (6 bases each). The CDR3 is 13 amino acids. The V gene's germline CDR1 is GTSNPN and CDR2 SVGIG (reference sequence). The V end lost 5 bases, the J end lost 7 bases, and 14 bases lay between the germline ends. Here the CDR3 DNA reads TGTGCCTGGGCCCGAGGGGGGAACGGGGAGCTGTTTTTT. The encoded protein is CAWARGGNGELFF. The whole variable domain, remainder taken from reference TRBV30 and TRBJ2-2, is SQTIHQWPATLVQPVGSPLSLECTVEGTSNPNLYWYRQAAGRGLQLLFYSVGIGQISSEVPQNLSASRPQDRQFILSSKKLLLSDSGFYLCAWARGGNGELFFGEGSRLTVL.

Notes on this clone: Distinct nucleotide sequences in the sample also encode this CDR3. The chain couples TRBV4-1 to TRBJ2-3; no clear D gene. The CDR3 is made up of 13 amino acids. Germline V lookup: CDR1 MGHRA, CDR2 YSYEKL. V lost 1 base and J lost 4, with 6 bases in between. The CDR3: CASSQVSADTQYF. The CDR3, as DNA: TGCGCCAGCAGCCAAGTCTCCGCAGATACGCAGTATTTT.

The chain couples TRBV27 to TRBJ1-1; D not resolved. CDR1 and CDR2 from the germline V gene are MNHEY and SMNVEV (reference sequence). Trimming stripped 6 bases from V and 2 bases from J, with 10 bases between. The CDR3 is 13 amino acids. CDR3 protein: CASRMGLNTEAFF. The CDR3, as DNA: TGTGCCAGCAGAATGGGTCTAAACACTGAAGCTTTCTTT.

This chain joins TRBV6-1 and TRBJ2-7; D is undetermined. Germline V gene lookup returns CDR1 MNHNS and CDR2 SASEGT. The CDR3 totals 13 residues. Trimming took 4 bases from V and 4 from J, leaving 11 bases between them. The CDR3 sequence: CASSGAGGYEQYF. CDR3 nucleotide sequence: TGTGCCAGCAGTGGGGCCGGTGGGTACGAGCAGTACTTC.

The V gene is TRBV9, the J gene TRBJ2-3, with TRBD2 matching over 12 bases. The CDR3 is 17 amino acids. Germline assignment: CDR1 SGDLS and CDR2 YYNGEE. J gave up 5 bases and V 3 bases, and 10 bases lay outside the gene matches. The CDR3 coding sequence is TGTGCCAGCAGCGAGGGACCGACTAGCGGGGGAAAAGATACGCAGTATTTT. Amino acids: CASSEGPTSGGKDTQYF.

The rearrangement joins TRBV7-9 to TRBJ1-5; maybe TRBD1 (5 bases). The CDR3 loop spans 15 amino acids. Germline CDR1 reads SEHNR; CDR2 reads FQNEAQ (reference sequence). The V end lost 1 base, the J end lost 4 bases, and 11 bases lay between the germline ends. The CDR3 spells CASSLGKGQNQPQHF. CDR3 sequence (DNA): TGTGCCAGCAGCTTAGGAAAGGGGCAGAATCAGCCCCAGCATTTT.

V is TRBV7-9 and J is TRBJ2-3, with D unresolved. Germline V CDR1 and CDR2: SEHNR, FQNEAQ (reference sequence). V gave up 1 base and J gave up 5 bases, with 7 bases separating them. CDR3 size: 13 residues. The CDR3 sequence: CASSLVILDTQYF. The DNA for the CDR3 is TGTGCCAGCAGCTTAGTCATTTTAGATACGCAGTATTTT.

With regard to this clone: Other DNA sequences within the sample encode an identical CDR3. The V and J genes are TRBV27 and TRBJ2-1; the match to TRBD2 covers 10 bases. V lost 2 bases, J lost 7 bases, and 5 bases stayed unmatched. Germline-derived CDR1 and CDR2 are MNHEY and SMNVEV (reference sequence). The CDR3 is 15 residues long. In DNA, the CDR3 is TGTGCCAGCAGTTTACTAGCGGGAGCGAAGAATGAGCAGTTCTTC. This sequence encodes CASSLLAGAKNEQFF.

The chain couples TRBV4-1 to TRBJ2-5, with D uncertain. The V and J ends lost 0 bases and 5 bases respectively, with 16 bases between them. This CDR3 is 16 amino acids long. Germline V gives CDR1 MGHRA, CDR2 YSYEKL. This CDR3 reads CASSQEVSWGKETQYF. The CDR3 nucleotides read TGCGCCAGCAGCCAAGAGGTGTCTTGGGGAAAGGAGACCCAGTACTTC.

The chain recombines TRBV9 with TRBJ1-3; D may be TRBD1 (6 bases). Germline V gives CDR1 SGDLS, CDR2 YYNGEE. This CDR3 contains 14 residues. Trimming left V 5 bases short and J 0 bases short, with 9 bases between. CDR3 region: CASSPGASGNTIYF. DNA of the CDR3: TGTGCCAGCAGTCCGGGGGCCTCTGGAAACACCATATATTTT.

The chain uses TRBV7-9 and TRBJ2-1; possibly TRBD1 for D (6 bases). The V and J ends lost 1 base and 6 bases respectively, with 16 bases between them. The CDR3 has 16 amino acids. Germline V gene data show CDR1 as SEHNR and CDR2 as FQNEAQ (reference sequence). CDR3 DNA: TGTGCCAGCAGCTTAGTAGGGGGACCAGTAGGCAATGAGCAGTTCTTC. It specifies CASSLVGGPVGNEQFF.